This TCR beta chain was sequenced during a study of T-cell memory formation after mild COVID-19. Turning to the study itself: Among the donors, TCR clusters were largely specific to each donor.

As regards this clonotype: What it binds is not known.

CDR1 and CDR2 (germline): LGHNA, YSLEER. CDR3 size: 14 residues. V shed 0 bases and J shed 2 bases, with 8 bases lying between them. From the 5' RACE reads, TCRdb called clonotypes with MiXCR, one entry per CDR3 protein. The sample contains about 130,000 distinct CDR3 sequences, about 17% of which appear only once. Study results and limitations: Most CD4+ clones that shrank were in CM and EM, while CD8+ ones turned up in EMRA. The study found balanced CD4/CD8 in clones contracting day 15 to 85 and a CD4+ lean in later expanders.

This clonotype was obtained from an adult woman who had mild COVID-19 (a few samples of this study predate the infection). Cell type and time point are not known. Sequenced sample: PBMCs or a T cell subset sorted from them (not recorded which). This chain joins TRBV4-3 and TRBJ2-7; weak D call: TRBD2 (5 bases). The DNA of the CDR3 is TGCGCCAGCAGCCAAGACTCTAGCACCTACGAGCAGTACTTC. Residues: CASSQDSSTYEQYF.